This entry describes one T cell receptor beta chain. This entry comes from a study of blood T cell repertoires in COVID-19. At the level of the study: Material from acute and convalescent COVID-19 was sourced from the United States, Italy and Spain. The cDNA or gDNA used as material had been derived from T cells, B-cell-depleted T cells, or PBMCs.

Study processing details: Cell counts per sample came from amplifying reference gene primers. Sequencing was performed with immunoSEQ multiplex PCR; in TCRdb, only in-frame clones are kept and a portion is missing. The V and J calls and clone size were taken over from that table, and D and trimming were inferred from the DNA. The repertoire holds around 120,000 clones, with roughly 90% as singletons. Germline V lookup: CDR1 SGHTA, CDR2 FQGTGA. J gave up 1 base and V 1 base, and 5 bases lay outside the gene matches. This CDR3 is 16 amino acids long. The sequenced sample consisted of peripheral blood. This receptor was obtained from a man between 50 and 59 years old with active COVID-19. V usage is TRBV7-3 and J usage is TRBJ2-3; TRBD2 matches 7 bases. The CDR3 loop is CASSLNLAAGTDTQYF. The CDR3 DNA is TGTGCCAGCAGCTTAAACCTAGCGGCGGGCACAGATACGCAGTATTTT.